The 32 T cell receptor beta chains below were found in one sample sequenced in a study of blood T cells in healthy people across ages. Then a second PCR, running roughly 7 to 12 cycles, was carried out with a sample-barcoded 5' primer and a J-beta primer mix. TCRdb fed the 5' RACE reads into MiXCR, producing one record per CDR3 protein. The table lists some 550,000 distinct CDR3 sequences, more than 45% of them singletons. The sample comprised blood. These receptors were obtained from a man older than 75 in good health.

The CDR3 DNA is TGTGCCAGCAGCGCAGGGACTAGCGGGGGCTACGAGCAGTACTTC. Protein product: CASSAGTSGGYEQYF. J is TRBJ2-7 and V is TRBV6-5, with 14 bases lining up with TRBD2. The trim removed 6 bases at V and 3 bases at J, leaving 4 bases unmatched. CDR1 is MNHEY and CDR2 is SVGAGI in the germline V gene. The CDR3 spans 15 residues.

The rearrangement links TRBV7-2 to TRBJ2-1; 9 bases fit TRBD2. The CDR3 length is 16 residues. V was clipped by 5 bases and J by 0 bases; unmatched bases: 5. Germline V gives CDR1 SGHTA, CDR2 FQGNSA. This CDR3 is CASSPTSGLSYNEQFF. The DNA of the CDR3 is TGTGCCAGCAGCCCCACTAGCGGGCTCTCCTACAATGAGCAGTTCTTC.

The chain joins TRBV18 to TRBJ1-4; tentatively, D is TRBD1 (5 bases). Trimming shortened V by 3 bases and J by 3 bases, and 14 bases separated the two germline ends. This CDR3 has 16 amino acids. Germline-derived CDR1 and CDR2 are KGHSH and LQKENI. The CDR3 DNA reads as TGTGCCAGCTCACCTAATACAGGAGTGGCTAATGAAAAACTGTTTTTT. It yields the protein CASSPNTGVANEKLFF.

This chain's CDR3 is CSATRTGKKQPQHF. The DNA for the CDR3 is TGCAGTGCTACCCGGACAGGGAAGAAGCAGCCCCAGCATTTT. The chain combines TRBV20-1 with TRBJ1-5; 8 bases are a match to TRBD1. The CDR3 length is 14 residues. V was clipped by 4 bases and J by 7 bases; unmatched bases: 9. The germline CDR1 and CDR2 sequences are DFQATT and SNEGSKA (reference sequence).

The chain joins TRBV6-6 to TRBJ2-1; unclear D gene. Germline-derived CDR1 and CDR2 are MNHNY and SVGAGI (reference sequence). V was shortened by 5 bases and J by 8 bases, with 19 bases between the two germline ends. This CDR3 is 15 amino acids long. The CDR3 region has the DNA TGTGCCAGCAGTAGACGACTTACCACCAACGATGAGCAGTTCTTC. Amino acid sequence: CASSRRLTTNDEQFF.

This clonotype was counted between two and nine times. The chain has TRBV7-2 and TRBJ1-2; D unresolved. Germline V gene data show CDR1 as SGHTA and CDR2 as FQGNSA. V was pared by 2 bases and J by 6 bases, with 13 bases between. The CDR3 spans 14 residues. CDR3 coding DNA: TGTGCCAGCAGCTTATCCCCTGGGAGCCATGGCTACACCTTC. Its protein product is CASSLSPGSHGYTF.

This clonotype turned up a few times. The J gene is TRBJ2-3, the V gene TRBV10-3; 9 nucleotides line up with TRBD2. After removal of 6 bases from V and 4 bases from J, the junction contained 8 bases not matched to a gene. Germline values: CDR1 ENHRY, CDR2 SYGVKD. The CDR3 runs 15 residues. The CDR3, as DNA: TGTGCCATCAGCCAAGGAGCGGGGGGTTCAGATACGCAGTATTTT. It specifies CAISQGAGGSDTQYF.

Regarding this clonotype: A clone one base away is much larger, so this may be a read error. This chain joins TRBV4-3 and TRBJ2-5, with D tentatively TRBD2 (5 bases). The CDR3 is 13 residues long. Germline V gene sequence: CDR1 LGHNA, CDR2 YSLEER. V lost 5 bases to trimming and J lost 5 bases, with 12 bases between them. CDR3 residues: CASSFTRRETQYF. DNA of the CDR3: TGCGCCAGCAGCTTCACAAGGAGGGAGACCCAGTACTTC.

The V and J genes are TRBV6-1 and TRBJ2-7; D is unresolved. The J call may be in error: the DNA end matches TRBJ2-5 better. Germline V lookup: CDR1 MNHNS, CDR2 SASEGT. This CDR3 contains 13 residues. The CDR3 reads CASTTARFGTQYF. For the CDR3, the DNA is TGTGCCAGCACTACAGCCCGTTTTGGGACCCAGTACTTC.

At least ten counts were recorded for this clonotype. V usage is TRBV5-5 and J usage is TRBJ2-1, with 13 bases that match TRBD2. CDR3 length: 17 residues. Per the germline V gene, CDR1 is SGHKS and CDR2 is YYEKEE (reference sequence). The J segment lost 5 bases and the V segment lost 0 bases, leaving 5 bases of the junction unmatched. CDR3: CASSLGLAGGLNNEQFF. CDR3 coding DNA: TGTGCCAGCAGCTTGGGACTAGCGGGGGGTCTCAACAATGAGCAGTTCTTC.

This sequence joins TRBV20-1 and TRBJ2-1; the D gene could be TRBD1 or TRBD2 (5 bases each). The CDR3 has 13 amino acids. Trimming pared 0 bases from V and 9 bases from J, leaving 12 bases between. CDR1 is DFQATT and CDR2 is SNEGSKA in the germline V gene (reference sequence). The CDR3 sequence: CSARDLGVGEQFF. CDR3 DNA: TGCAGTGCTAGAGATTTGGGGGTTGGTGAGCAGTTCTTC.

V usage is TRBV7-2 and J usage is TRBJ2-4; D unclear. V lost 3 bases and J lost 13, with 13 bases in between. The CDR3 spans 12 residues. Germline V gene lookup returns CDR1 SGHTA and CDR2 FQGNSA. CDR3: CASSFNQEPQYF. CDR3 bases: TGTGCCAGCAGCTTCAATCAGGAGCCACAGTACTTC.

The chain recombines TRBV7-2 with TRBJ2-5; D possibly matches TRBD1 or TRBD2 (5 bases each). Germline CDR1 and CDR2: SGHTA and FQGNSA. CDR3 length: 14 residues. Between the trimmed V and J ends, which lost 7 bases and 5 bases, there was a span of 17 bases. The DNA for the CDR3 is TGTGCCAGCAACATGGGACCTCTCCGGGAGACCCAGTACTTC. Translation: CASNMGPLRETQYF.

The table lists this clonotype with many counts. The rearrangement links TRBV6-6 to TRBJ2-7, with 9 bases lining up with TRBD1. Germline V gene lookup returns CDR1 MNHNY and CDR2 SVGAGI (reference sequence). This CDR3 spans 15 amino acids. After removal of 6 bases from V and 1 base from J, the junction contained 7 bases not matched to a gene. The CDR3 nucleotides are TGTGCCAGCAGGGACTCCGGGACAGGGTCCTACGAGCAGTACTTC. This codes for CASRDSGTGSYEQYF.

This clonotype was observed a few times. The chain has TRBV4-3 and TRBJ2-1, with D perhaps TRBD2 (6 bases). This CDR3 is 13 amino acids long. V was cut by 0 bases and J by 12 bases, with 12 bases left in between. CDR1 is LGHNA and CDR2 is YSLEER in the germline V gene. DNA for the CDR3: TGCGCCAGCAGCCAAGATTTCAGGGAGGTGCAGTTCTTC. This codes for CASSQDFREVQFF.

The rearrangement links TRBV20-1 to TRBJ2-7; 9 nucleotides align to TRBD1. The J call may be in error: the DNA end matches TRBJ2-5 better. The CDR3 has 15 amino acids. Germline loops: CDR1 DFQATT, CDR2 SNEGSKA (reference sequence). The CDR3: CSARDGDRERETQYF. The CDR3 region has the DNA TGCAGTGCTAGAGATGGGGACAGGGAGCGGGAGACCCAGTACTTC.

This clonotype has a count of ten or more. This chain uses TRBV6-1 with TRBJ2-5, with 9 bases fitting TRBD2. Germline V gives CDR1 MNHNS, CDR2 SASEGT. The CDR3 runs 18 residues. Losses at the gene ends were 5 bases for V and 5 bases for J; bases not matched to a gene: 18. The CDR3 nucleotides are TGTGCCAGCAGTCATATAGGCGGGGGGGGACAAATGGTGGAGACCCAGTACTTC. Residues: CASSHIGGGGQMVETQYF.

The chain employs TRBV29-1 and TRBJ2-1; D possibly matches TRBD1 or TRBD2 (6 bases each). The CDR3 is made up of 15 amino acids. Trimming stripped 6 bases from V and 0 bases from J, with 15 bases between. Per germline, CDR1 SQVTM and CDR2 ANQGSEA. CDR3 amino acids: CSVWGARSSYNEQFF. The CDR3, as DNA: TGCAGCGTGTGGGGGGCCCGTAGCTCCTACAATGAGCAGTTCTTC.

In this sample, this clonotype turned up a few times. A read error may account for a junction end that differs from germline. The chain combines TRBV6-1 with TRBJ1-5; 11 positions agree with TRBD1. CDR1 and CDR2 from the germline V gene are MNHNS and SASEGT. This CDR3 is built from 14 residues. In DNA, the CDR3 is TGTGCCAGCACCCGGACAGGGGGCAATGAGCCCCAGCATTTT. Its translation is CASTRTGGNEPQHF.

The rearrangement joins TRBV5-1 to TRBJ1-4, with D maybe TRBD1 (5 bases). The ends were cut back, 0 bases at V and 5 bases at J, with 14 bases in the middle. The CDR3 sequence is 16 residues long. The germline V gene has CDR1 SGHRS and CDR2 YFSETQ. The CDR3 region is CASSLAGGTQNEKLFF. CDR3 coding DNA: TGCGCCAGCAGCTTGGCCGGGGGGACCCAGAATGAAAAACTGTTTTTT.

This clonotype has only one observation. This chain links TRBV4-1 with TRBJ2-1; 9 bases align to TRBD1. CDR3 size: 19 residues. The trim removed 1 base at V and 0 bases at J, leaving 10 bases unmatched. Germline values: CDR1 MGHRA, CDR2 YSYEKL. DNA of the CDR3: TGCGCCAGCAGCCAAGTGGGCGGACAGGGGATGAGCTCCTACAATGAGCAGTTCTTC. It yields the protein CASSQVGGQGMSSYNEQFF.

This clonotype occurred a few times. The CDR3 DNA follows: TGTGCCAGCAGCCTTCAGGGGGGTGGCAATCAGCCCCAGCATTTT. This gives the protein CASSLQGGGNQPQHF. The gene calls are TRBV5-6 and TRBJ1-5; 7 bases match TRBD1. The CDR3 covers 15 residues. After removal of 4 bases from V and 2 bases from J, the junction contained 6 bases not matched to a gene. The germline V gene has CDR1 SGHDT and CDR2 YYEEEE.

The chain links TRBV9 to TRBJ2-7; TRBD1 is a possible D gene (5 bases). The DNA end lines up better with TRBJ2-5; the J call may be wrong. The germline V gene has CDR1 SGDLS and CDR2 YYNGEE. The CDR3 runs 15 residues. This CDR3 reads CASSVSPGMGETQYF. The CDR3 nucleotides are TGTGCCAGCAGCGTATCCCCAGGGATGGGAGAGACCCAGTACTTC.

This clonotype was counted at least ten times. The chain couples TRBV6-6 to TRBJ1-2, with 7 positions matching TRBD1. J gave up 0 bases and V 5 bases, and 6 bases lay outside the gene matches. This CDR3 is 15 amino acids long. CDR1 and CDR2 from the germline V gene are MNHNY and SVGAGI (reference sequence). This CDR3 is CASSEGQWSNYGYTF. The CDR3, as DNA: TGTGCCAGCAGTGAGGGACAGTGGTCTAACTATGGCTACACCTTC.

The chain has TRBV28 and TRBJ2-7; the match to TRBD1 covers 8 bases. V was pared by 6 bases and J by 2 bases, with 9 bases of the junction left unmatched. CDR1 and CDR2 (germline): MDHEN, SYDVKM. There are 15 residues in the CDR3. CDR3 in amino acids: CASRESGDRTYEQYF. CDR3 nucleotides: TGTGCCAGCAGGGAATCAGGGGACAGGACCTACGAGCAGTACTTC. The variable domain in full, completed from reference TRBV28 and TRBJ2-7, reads DVKVTQSSRYLVKRTGEKVFLECVQDMDHENMFWYRQDPGLGLRLIYFSYDVKMKEKGDIPEGYSVSREKKERFSLILESASTNQTSMYLCASRESGDRTYEQYFGPGTRLTVT.

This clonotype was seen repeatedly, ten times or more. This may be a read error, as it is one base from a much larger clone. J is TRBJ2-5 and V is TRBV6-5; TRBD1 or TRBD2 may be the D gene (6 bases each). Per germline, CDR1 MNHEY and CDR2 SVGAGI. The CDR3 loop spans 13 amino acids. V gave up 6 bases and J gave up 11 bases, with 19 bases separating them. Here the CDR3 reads CASRNRDFNEQYF. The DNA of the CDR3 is TGTGCCAGCAGAAACAGGGACTTCAATGAGCAGTACTTC.

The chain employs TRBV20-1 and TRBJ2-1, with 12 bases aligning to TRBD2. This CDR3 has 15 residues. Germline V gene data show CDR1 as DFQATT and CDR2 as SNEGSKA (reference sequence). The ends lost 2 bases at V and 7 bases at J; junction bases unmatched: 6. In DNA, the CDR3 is TGCAGTGCTAGACCATGGACTAGCGGGGAGAATGAGCAGTTCTTC. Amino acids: CSARPWTSGENEQFF.

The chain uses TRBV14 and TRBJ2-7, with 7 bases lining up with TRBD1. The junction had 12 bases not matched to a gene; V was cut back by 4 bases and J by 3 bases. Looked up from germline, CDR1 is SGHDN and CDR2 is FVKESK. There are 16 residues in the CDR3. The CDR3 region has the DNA TGTGCCAGCAGCCCCTCCGTGGACAGGAGGCACTACGAGCAGTACTTC. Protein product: CASSPSVDRRHYEQYF.

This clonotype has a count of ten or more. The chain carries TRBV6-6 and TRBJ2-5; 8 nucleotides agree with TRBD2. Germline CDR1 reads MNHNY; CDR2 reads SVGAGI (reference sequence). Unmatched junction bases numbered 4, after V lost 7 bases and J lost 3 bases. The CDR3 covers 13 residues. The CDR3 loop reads CASNQLAEETQYF. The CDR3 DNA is TGTGCCAGCAACCAACTAGCGGAAGAGACCCAGTACTTC.

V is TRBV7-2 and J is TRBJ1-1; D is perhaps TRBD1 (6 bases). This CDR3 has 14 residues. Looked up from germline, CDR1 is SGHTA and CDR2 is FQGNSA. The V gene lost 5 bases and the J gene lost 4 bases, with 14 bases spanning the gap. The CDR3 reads CASSPYGQFTEAFF. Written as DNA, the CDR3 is TGTGCCAGCAGCCCCTACGGACAGTTCACTGAAGCTTTCTTT.

CDR3 bases: TGTGCCAGCAGCTCAGCTACGTTCCGGGAGGGTGAGCAGTTCTTC. It translates to CASSSATFREGEQFF. The rearrangement links TRBV5-4 to TRBJ2-1; 8 bases are shared with TRBD2. Unmatched junction bases numbered 11, after V lost 3 bases and J lost 9 bases. Germline lookup yields CDR1 SGHNT and CDR2 YYREEE (reference sequence). The CDR3 consists of 15 residues.

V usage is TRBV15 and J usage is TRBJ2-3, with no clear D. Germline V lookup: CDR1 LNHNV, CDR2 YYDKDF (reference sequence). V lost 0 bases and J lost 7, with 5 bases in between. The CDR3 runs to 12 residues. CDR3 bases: TGTGCCACCAGCAGAGATAGGTATACGCAGTATTTT. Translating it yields CATSRDRYTQYF.